This TCR beta chain was sequenced during a study of T cells in localized non-small cell lung cancer. Points from the study as a whole: Adjacent uninvolved lung tissue had the highest T cell clonality, exceeding tumor.

V lost 9 bases to trimming and J lost 7 bases, with 25 bases between them. This CDR3 comprises 16 residues. CDR1 is LNHDA, CDR2 SQIVND, per germline (reference sequence). Libraries were prepared by immunoSEQ multiplex PCR; TCRdb keeps only in-frame clonotypes and omits some of them. Of about 2,000 clones listed, 21% were seen once; the top ten hold about a sixth. Notes on this clone: The antigen remains undetermined.

The chain carries TRBV19 and TRBJ2-1; perhaps D is TRBD1 or TRBD2 (5 bases each). The input for sequencing was lung tumor tissue, taken before any cancer treatment. The TCR sequence derives from a male donor at least 60 years old with stage II lung adenocarcinoma. CDR3 sequence: CASKAPRDGPRNEQFF. In nucleotides, the CDR3 is TGTGCCAGCAAGGCCCCGAGGGACGGTCCGCGGAATGAGCAGTTCTTC.